The 21 T cell receptor beta chains given below trace back to one sample, sequenced in a study of blood T cell repertoires in COVID-19. Using immunoSEQ multiplex PCR, the repertoire was profiled, and TCRdb retains in-frame clones only, with some absent. The data contain 30,000 or so clones, 82% of them singletons. What was sequenced was peripheral blood. Receptor source: an elderly man with active or convalescent COVID-19.

The rearrangement joins TRBV9 to TRBJ2-6; no firm D call. The V gene's germline CDR1 is SGDLS and CDR2 YYNGEE. The CDR3 loop spans 14 amino acids. V gave up 3 bases and J gave up 0 bases, with 4 bases separating them. CDR3 nucleotides: TGTGCCAGCAGCGCAGGCTCTGGGGCCAACGTCCTGACTTTC. Its protein product is CASSAGSGANVLTF.

The chain uses TRBV19 and TRBJ2-1; TRBD2 agrees at 7 bases. In germline, CDR1 is LNHDA, CDR2 SQIVND (reference sequence). The V and J ends lost 5 bases and 9 bases, in that order; junction bases with no gene match: 4. The CDR3 runs to 12 residues. CDR3 protein: CASSALAGEQFF. The CDR3, as DNA: TGTGCCAGTAGTGCCTTAGCGGGTGAGCAGTTCTTC. Supplemented by reference TRBV19 and TRBJ2-1, the full variable domain reads DGGITQSPKYLFRKEGQNVTLSCEQNLNHDAMYWYRQDPGQGLRLIYYSQIVNDFQKGDIAEGYSVSREKKESFPLTVTSAQKNPTAFYLCASSALAGEQFFGPGTRLTVL.

V gene TRBV4-2 combines with J gene TRBJ2-5; no clear D. CDR3 length: 13 amino acids. CDR1 is LGHNA and CDR2 is YNFKEQ in the germline V gene. Trimming pared 3 bases from V and 3 bases from J, leaving 8 bases between. CDR3 nucleotide sequence: TGTGCCAGCAGCCACCCCAGGAAAGAGACCCAGTACTTC. It encodes CASSHPRKETQYF.

The CDR3: CASSHGVGGEAFF. CDR3 DNA: TGTGCCAGCAGTCACGGGGTAGGAGGTGAAGCTTTCTTT. The genes are TRBV27 and TRBJ1-1; D unclear. V was cut by 5 bases and J by 7 bases, with 14 bases left in between. The CDR3 consists of 13 residues. CDR1 and CDR2 (germline): MNHEY, SMNVEV (reference sequence).

The V call is TRBV6-2 or TRBV6-3, the J call TRBJ1-2; no clear D. Germline V gene data show CDR1 as MNHEY and CDR2 as SVGEGT. Between the trimmed V and J ends, which lost 3 bases and 6 bases, there was a span of 20 bases. The CDR3 runs 16 residues. CDR3 in DNA: TGTGCCAGCAGTTATCTCCGACTTCTGACGACCCATGGCTACACCTTC. It codes for CASSYLRLLTTHGYTF.

V usage is TRBV19 and J usage is TRBJ2-5; 12 bases are shared with TRBD1. V lost 4 bases to trimming and J lost 4 bases; unmatched junction nucleotides: 4. The CDR3 has 15 residues. The germline gives CDR1 LNHDA, CDR2 SQIVND (reference sequence). Here the CDR3 reads CASSTGTGGGETQYF. CDR3 coding DNA: TGTGCCAGTAGTACGGGGACAGGGGGCGGAGAGACCCAGTACTTC.

In DNA form, the CDR3 reads TGTGCCAGCGGAAGCCAGGACTCTGAAGCTTTCTTT. It encodes CASGSQDSEAFF. The chain employs TRBV12-3 or TRBV12-4 and TRBJ1-1; D uncertain. V lost 8 bases to trimming and J lost 6 bases, with 13 bases between them. This CDR3 region has 12 residues.

This sequence joins TRBV2 and TRBJ1-5; TRBD1 matches at 8 bases. Germline-derived CDR1 and CDR2 are SNHLY and FYNNEI. This CDR3 is built from 14 residues. V shed 4 bases and J 2 bases; nucleotides not matched to a gene: 1. CDR3 sequence reads: CASSGTGRNQPQHF. CDR3 bases: TGTGCCAGCAGTGGGACAGGGCGCAATCAGCCCCAGCATTTT.

The sample holds many counts of this clone. The chain carries TRBV19 and TRBJ1-2, with D maybe TRBD1 (5 bases). The CDR3 covers 14 residues. Germline loops: CDR1 LNHDA, CDR2 SQIVND (reference sequence). The V end lost 6 bases, the J end lost 6 bases, and 17 bases lay between the germline ends. The CDR3 region has the DNA TGTGCCAGTAGACCTCAGGGTTACCTCGATGGCTACACCTTC. Its protein is CASRPQGYLDGYTF.

The chain couples TRBV5-6 to TRBJ2-7, with D possibly being TRBD1 (5 bases). This CDR3 comprises 15 residues. CDR1 and CDR2 (germline): SGHDT, YYEEEE. V dropped 4 bases and J dropped 4 bases, with 18 bases sitting between them. CDR3 bases: TGTGCCAGCAGCCCGACAGTGGGTGGATATTACGAGCAGTACTTC. This sequence encodes CASSPTVGGYYEQYF. Combining the CDR3 with reference TRBV5-6 and TRBJ2-7 gives the whole variable domain DAGVTQSPTHLIKTRGQQVTLRCSPKSGHDTVSWYQQALGQGPQFIFQYYEEEERQRGNFPDRFSGHQFPNYSSELNVNALLLGDSALYLCASSPTVGGYYEQYFGPGTRLTVT.

As regards this clone: The junction shows a germline mismatch at one end, possibly a read error. The V call is TRBV19, the J call TRBJ1-6, with TRBD1 as a possible D gene (6 bases). There are 13 residues in the CDR3. The germline V gene has CDR1 LNHDA and CDR2 SQIVND (reference sequence). CDR3 DNA sequence: TGTGCCAGTACGGGACAATGGAATTCACTCCTCCACTTT. Its translation: CASTGQWNSLLHF.

The chain couples TRBV24-1 to TRBJ1-2, with 10 bases lining up with TRBD1. V lost 7 bases and J lost 6; bases outside the gene matches: 16. The CDR3 length is 17 residues. Germline V gene sequence: CDR1 KGHDR, CDR2 SFDVKD. In DNA form, the CDR3 reads TGTGCCACCAGCCGGACAGGGGGGGGACAGGGAGTGAATGGCTACACCTTC. It specifies CATSRTGGGQGVNGYTF.

This chain joins TRBV28 and TRBJ1-2; TRBD1 matches at 8 bases. The CDR3 totals 14 residues. Germline CDR1 and CDR2: MDHEN and SYDVKM. Germline trimming cut 5 bases from V and 4 bases from J; bases unmatched to any gene: 6. In DNA, the CDR3 is TGTGCCAGCAGTCGCAGGGACAGGACCTATGGCTACACCTTC. Protein sequence: CASSRRDRTYGYTF.

The chain employs TRBV18 and TRBJ1-4; D is unclear. Germline loops: CDR1 KGHSH, CDR2 LQKENI. V dropped 5 bases and J dropped 5 bases, with 9 bases sitting between them. CDR3 size: 13 residues. The CDR3 DNA reads as TGTGCCAGCTCAACAGCTACAAATGAAAAACTGTTTTTT. Its protein is CASSTATNEKLFF.

The V gene is TRBV4-2, the J gene TRBJ1-2, with a possible D match to TRBD1 (6 bases). This CDR3 region has 15 residues. From germline, CDR1 is LGHNA and CDR2 YNFKEQ. V lost 1 base and J 8 bases, leaving 17 bases between the germline ends. The CDR3 coding sequence is TGTGCCAGCAGCCAAGCGAGGGGGGGCGCTTACGGCTACACCTTC. Its translation: CASSQARGGAYGYTF.

The rearrangement joins TRBV7-2 to TRBJ2-5; D not certain. This CDR3 region has 11 residues. Looked up from germline, CDR1 is SGHTA and CDR2 is FQGNSA. V lost 0 bases and J lost 7, with 3 bases in between. The CDR3, as DNA: TGTGCCAGCAGCTTAGCCTCGACCCAGTACTTC. Amino acid sequence: CASSLASTQYF.

The rearrangement joins TRBV5-1 to TRBJ2-7; TRBD2 aligns across 11 bases. The CDR3 has 15 residues. Germline loops: CDR1 SGHRS, CDR2 YFSETQ. Trimming removed 0 bases from V and 5 bases from J; junction bases left unmatched: 4. The CDR3 DNA is TGCGCCAGCAGCTTGGCCCTAGCGGGAGGCCACGAGCAGTACTTC. Residues: CASSLALAGGHEQYF.

The J gene is TRBJ2-7, the V gene TRBV3-1 (or the pseudogene TRBV3-2), with D perhaps TRBD2 (6 bases). The CDR3 has 15 residues. Trimming pared 2 bases from V and 0 bases from J, leaving 11 bases between. CDR1 LGHDT and CDR2 YNNKEL come from the germline V gene (reference sequence). The CDR3 coding sequence is TGTGCCAGCAGCCAACAGGGACTTGTCTCCTACGAGCAGTACTTC. Translated: CASSQQGLVSYEQYF.

The genes are TRBV7-3 and TRBJ2-7, with 7 bases lining up with TRBD1. Germline V gene sequence: CDR1 SGHTA, CDR2 FQGTGA. This CDR3 is 14 amino acids long. V trimming: 4 bases; J trimming: 6 bases; junction bases outside the gene matches: 9. CDR3 sequence (DNA): TGTGCCAGCAGCTCCCATCCCTCAGGGGGCGAGCAGTACTTC. Amino acid sequence: CASSSHPSGGEQYF.

V usage is TRBV10-3 and J usage is TRBJ2-2; D is ambiguous. From germline, CDR1 is ENHRY and CDR2 SYGVKD. Trimming removed 0 bases from V and 8 bases from J, with 13 bases in between. The CDR3 sequence is 15 residues long. The CDR3 DNA sequence: TGTGCCATCAGTGAGTCGTCAGGAACACCGGGGGAGCTGTTTTTT. The encoded protein is CAISESSGTPGELFF.

This clone appeared a few times. This CDR3 reads CASSLDRPPRAFF. The CDR3 nucleotides read TGTGCCAGCAGCTTGGACAGGCCCCCTCGAGCTTTCTTT. The V call is TRBV7-9, the J call TRBJ1-1; 7 nucleotides line up with TRBD1. The germline gives CDR1 SEHNR, CDR2 FQNEAQ (reference sequence). The CDR3 covers 13 residues. The V and J ends lost 3 bases and 10 bases, in that order; junction bases with no gene match: 8. The entire variable domain, with the rest obtained from reference TRBV7-9 and TRBJ1-1, is as follows: DTGVSQNPRHKITKRGQNVTFRCDPISEHNRLYWYRQTLGQGPEFLTYFQNEAQLEKSRLLSDRFSAERPKGSFSTLEIQRTEQGDSAMYLCASSLDRPPRAFFGQGTRLTVV.